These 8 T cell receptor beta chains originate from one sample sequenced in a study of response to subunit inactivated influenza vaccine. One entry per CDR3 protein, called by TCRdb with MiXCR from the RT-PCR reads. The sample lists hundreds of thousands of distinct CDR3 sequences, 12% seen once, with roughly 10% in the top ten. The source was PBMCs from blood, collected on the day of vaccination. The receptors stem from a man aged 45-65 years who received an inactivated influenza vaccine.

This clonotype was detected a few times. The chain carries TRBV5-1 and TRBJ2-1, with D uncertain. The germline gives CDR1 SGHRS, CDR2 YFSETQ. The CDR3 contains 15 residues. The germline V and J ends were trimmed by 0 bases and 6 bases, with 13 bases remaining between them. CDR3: CASSLDTPAPNEQFF. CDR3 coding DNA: TGCGCCAGCAGCTTGGACACCCCAGCGCCCAATGAGCAGTTCTTC.

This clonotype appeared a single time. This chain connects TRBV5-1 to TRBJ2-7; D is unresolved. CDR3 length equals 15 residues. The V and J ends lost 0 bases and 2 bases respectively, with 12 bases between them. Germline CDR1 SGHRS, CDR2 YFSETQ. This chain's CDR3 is CASSLVGSRAYEQYF. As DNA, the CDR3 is TGCGCCAGCAGCTTGGTAGGCAGCCGAGCCTACGAGCAGTACTTC.

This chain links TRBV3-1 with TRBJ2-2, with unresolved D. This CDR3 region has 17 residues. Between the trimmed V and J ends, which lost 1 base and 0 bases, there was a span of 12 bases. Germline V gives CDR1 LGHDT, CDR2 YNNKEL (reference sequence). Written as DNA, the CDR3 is TGTGCCAGCAGCCAAGGTTCGGGCCTAACGAACACCGGGGAGCTGTTTTTT. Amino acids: CASSQGSGLTNTGELFF. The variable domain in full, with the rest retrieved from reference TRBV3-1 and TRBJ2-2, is DTAVSQTPKYLVTQMGNDKSIKCEQNLGHDTMYWYKQDSKKFLKIMFSYNNKELIINETVPNRFSPKSPDKAHLNLHINSLELGDSAVYFCASSQGSGLTNTGELFFGEGSRLTVL.

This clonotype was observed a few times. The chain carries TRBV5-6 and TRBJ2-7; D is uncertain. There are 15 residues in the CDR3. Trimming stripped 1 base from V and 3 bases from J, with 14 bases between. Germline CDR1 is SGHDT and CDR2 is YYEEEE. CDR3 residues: CASSLHRVPDYEQYF. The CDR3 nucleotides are TGTGCCAGCAGCTTGCACCGGGTCCCAGACTACGAGCAGTACTTC.

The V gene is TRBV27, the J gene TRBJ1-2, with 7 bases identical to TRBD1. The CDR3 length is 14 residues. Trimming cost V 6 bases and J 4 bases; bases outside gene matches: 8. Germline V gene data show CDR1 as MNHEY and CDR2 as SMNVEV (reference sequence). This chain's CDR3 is CASSPGGWAYGYTF. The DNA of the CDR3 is TGTGCCAGCAGCCCAGGGGGTTGGGCCTATGGCTACACCTTC.

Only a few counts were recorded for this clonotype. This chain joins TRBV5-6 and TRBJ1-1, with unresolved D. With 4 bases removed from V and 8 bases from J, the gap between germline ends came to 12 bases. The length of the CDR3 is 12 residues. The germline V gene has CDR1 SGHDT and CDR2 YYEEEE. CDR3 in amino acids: CASSPGAGEAFF. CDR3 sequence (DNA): TGTGCCAGCAGCCCGGGAGCCGGAGAAGCTTTCTTT.

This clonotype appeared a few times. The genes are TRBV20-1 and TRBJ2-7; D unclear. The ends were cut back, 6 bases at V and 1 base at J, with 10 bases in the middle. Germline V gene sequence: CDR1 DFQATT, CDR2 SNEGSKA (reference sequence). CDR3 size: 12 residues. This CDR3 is CSAVGLSYEQYF. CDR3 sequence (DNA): TGCAGTGCCGTGGGCTTATCCTACGAGCAGTACTTC.

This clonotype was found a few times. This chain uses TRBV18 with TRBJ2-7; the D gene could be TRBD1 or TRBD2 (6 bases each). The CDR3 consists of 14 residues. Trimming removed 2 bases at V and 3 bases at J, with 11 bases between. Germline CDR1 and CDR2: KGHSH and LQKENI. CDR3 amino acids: CASSPIGGGYEQYF. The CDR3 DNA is TGTGCCAGCTCACCAATAGGAGGGGGCTACGAGCAGTACTTC.